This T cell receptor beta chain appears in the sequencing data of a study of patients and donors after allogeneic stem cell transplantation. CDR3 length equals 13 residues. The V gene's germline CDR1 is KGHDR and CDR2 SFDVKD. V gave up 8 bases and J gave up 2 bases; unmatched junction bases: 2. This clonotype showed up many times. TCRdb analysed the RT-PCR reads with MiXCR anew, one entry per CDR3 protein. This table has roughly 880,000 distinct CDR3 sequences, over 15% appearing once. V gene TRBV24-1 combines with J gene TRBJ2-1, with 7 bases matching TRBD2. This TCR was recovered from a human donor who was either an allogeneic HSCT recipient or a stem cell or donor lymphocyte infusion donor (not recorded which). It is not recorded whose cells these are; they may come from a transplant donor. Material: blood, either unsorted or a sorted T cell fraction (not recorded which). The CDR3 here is CATNGGTYNEQFF. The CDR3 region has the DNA TGTGCCACCAACGGGGGGACCTACAATGAGCAGTTCTTC.